A single sample is the source of the 3 T cell receptor beta chains below, sequenced in a study of human T cells and chemical hapten exposure (dated by TCRdb to the early 2020s). The library came from RACE. TCRdb names NextSeq 500 as the instrument used. TCRdb ran its own pipeline on the public reads, namely fastp trimming at Q25 and MiXCR clone calling, and kept in-frame beta chains. Every entry covers one CDR3 protein and lists the most common genes and DNA from its rows. This sample holds 40,000 to 65,000 distinct CDR3 sequences; around 10% were observed only once. The ten most abundant clones make up less than 2% of the sample. What this sample's time point label stands for: patch test 1, 2 weeks after DPC sensitization. The sample's treatment or condition label is to be understood as: therapeutic diphenylcyclopropenone sensitization with weekly scalp DPC. Total RNA was isolated from unfractionated whole blood collected in Tempus Blood RNA tubes.

The sequencing here drew on whole blood, taken in connection with sensitization to the hapten diphenylcyclopropenone (DPC). These receptors all stem from a woman aged 40-49 years with alopecia areata. Some clones in this sample may be carry-over from other donors' samples.

This sequence joins TRBV2 and TRBJ2-7; 8 nucleotides align to TRBD1. Germline-derived CDR1 and CDR2 are SNHLY and FYNNEI. This CDR3 is built from 13 residues. With V trimmed by 7 bases and J by 5 bases, 7 bases remained unmatched. The DNA for the CDR3 is TGTGCCAGCAAACCGGGACAGGACAACGAGCAGTACTTC. Translation: CASKPGQDNEQYF.

There are a few counts of this clonotype. The junction departs from the called germline gene at one end, perhaps through a read error. The V and J genes are TRBV4-3 and TRBJ1-5, with 9 bases fitting TRBD1. The germline CDR1 and CDR2 sequences are LGHNA and YSLEER. This CDR3 has 16 residues. CDR3 coding DNA: TGCGCCAGCAGCCAAACTGGGACAGGGCACAATGAGCCCCAGCATTTT. Amino acid sequence: CASSQTGTGHNEPQHF.

On this clonotype itself: This may be a read error: a much more frequent sequence differs by one nucleotide. The chain is built from TRBV19 and TRBJ2-3; the match to TRBD2 covers 11 bases. The germline gives CDR1 LNHDA, CDR2 SQIVND (reference sequence). This CDR3 region has 16 residues. DNA for the CDR3: TGTGCCAGTAGTATAACTAGCGGGGGTACGACAGATATGCAGTATTTT. Translation: CASSITSGGTTDMQYF.